This note documents a single TCR beta chain sequence. Antigen specificity is unknown. This record belongs to a study of cytomegalovirus exposure and HLA in healthy donors. Study results and caveats: For most subjects, TCR beta sequences were reported to predict HLA-A and HLA-B alleles with accuracy.

Primers for the PCR totalled 60 Vbeta and 13 Jbeta. The data were produced by immunoSEQ multiplex PCR, yet TCRdb's version contains in-frame clones alone and is incomplete. The sample carries roughly 130,000 clones, 84% recorded once. There are 12 residues in the CDR3. The germline V and J ends were trimmed by 6 bases and 0 bases, with 3 bases remaining between them. Germline V lookup: CDR1 GTSNPN, CDR2 SVGIG (reference sequence). This clonotype was sampled from a woman younger than 35 in good health and CMV-seropositive. This sequence joins TRBV30 and TRBJ2-6; no definite D call. The sample taken for sequencing was PBMCs. CDR3 sequence: CACYSGANVLTF. The CDR3 bases are TGTGCCTGTTACTCTGGGGCCAACGTCCTGACTTTC.